Many counts were recorded for the clone carrying this T cell receptor (beta chain). The antigen is unknown. Unique molecular identifiers tagged individual cDNA molecules. TCRdb itself ran the 5' RACE reads through MiXCR, one entry per CDR3 protein. The table has 20,000 to 25,000 distinct CDR3 sequences, 5.3% seen once. This CDR3 is built from 14 residues. CDR1 is MNHEY and CDR2 is SVGAGI in the germline V gene. V was clipped by 6 bases and J by 7 bases; unmatched bases: 8. This sample stems from a study of early T cells in non-severe SARS-CoV-2 infection. The wider study: Sequencing of unsorted whole blood was done on bulk RNA, leaving chains unpaired. Findings of the study overall: VDJdb-based annotation leaned toward anti-spike CD8 responses and missed private and CD4 specificities.

The chain carries TRBV6-5 and TRBJ2-7, with 11 bases matching TRBD2. The sample taken for sequencing was whole blood. This sequence originates from an adult who was a healthcare worker with PCR-confirmed SARS-CoV-2 infection or an uninfected control (not recorded which). The DNA of the CDR3 is TGTGCCAGCAGGATACTAGCGGGAGCACATGAGCAGTACTTC. As protein: CASRILAGAHEQYF.